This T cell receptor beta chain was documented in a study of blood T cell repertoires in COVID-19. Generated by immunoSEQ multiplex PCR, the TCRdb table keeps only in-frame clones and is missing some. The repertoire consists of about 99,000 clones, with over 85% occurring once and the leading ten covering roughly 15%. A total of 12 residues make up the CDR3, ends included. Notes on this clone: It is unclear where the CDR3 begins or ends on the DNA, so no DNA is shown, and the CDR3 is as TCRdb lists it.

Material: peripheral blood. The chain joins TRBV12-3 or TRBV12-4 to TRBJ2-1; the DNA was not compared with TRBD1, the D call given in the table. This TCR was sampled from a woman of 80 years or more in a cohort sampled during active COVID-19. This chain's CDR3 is CASSFAQGARFF.